Below, 16 T cell receptor beta chains from the same sample are listed, as sequenced in a study of beta chain features in type 1 diabetes. General observations from the study: Shortening of TCRB CDR3s, moderate but significant, appeared in all four CD4+ subsets of Type 1 diabetes patients.

What was sequenced were expressed TCRB transcripts, since all of the isolated RNA had been reverse transcribed. The assay was immunoSEQ multiplex PCR, and TCRdb's table has in-frame clones only and misses some. The data contain about 360,000 clones, roughly 12% of them singletons. No antigen is known for these receptors. The material sequenced was naive CD4+ T cells from blood. These receptors were obtained from a woman in her late teens or twenties with type 1 diabetes.

The chain combines TRBV18 with TRBJ2-7; 7 positions agree with TRBD1. J was trimmed by 4 bases and V by 2 bases; bases with no gene match: 5. From germline, CDR1 is KGHSH and CDR2 LQKENI. This CDR3 has 14 amino acids. The chain's CDR3 is CASSPTTGAYEQYF. CDR3 DNA: TGTGCCAGCTCACCAACAACAGGGGCGTACGAGCAGTACTTC. Using reference TRBV18 and TRBJ2-7 for the parts outside the CDR3, the full variable domain is NAGVMQNPRHLVRRRGQEARLRCSPMKGHSHVYWYRQLPEEGLKFMVYLQKENIIDESGMPKERFSAEFPKEGPSILRIQQVVRGDSAAYFCASSPTTGAYEQYFGPGTRLTVT.

In its sample, this clone was seen a few times. The chain recombines TRBV7-2 with TRBJ2-3; 10 bases are a match to TRBD2. This CDR3 has 18 amino acids. Germline CDR1 SGHTA, CDR2 FQGNSA. V was pared by 7 bases and J by 5 bases, with 18 bases of the junction left unmatched. Here the CDR3 DNA reads TGTGCCAGCATGTCAAGAGGAGCGGGAGGGGAAATAGTAGATACGCAGTATTTT. Its translation: CASMSRGAGGEIVDTQYF.

This clone was counted only a few times. V is TRBV6-6 and J is TRBJ2-7; 9 nucleotides align to TRBD1. Germline assignment: CDR1 MNHNY and CDR2 SVGAGI (reference sequence). With V trimmed by 6 bases and J by 2 bases, 11 bases remained unmatched. CDR3 length: 16 amino acids. The CDR3 is CASRIIPGQGTYEQYF. In DNA form, the CDR3 reads TGTGCCAGCAGGATAATTCCGGGACAGGGCACCTACGAGCAGTACTTC.

The chain combines TRBV5-1 with TRBJ2-7; D not resolved. The CDR3 contains 14 residues. Germline V gene sequence: CDR1 SGHRS, CDR2 YFSETQ. V lost 0 bases, J lost 2 bases, and 9 bases lay in between. This CDR3 reads CASSLGLTTYEQYF. In DNA form, the CDR3 reads TGCGCCAGCAGCTTGGGGCTGACAACCTACGAGCAGTACTTC.

This clone was found a few times. The chain combines TRBV28 with TRBJ2-7, with unresolved D. The CDR3 is 15 amino acids. Germline assignment: CDR1 MDHEN and CDR2 SYDVKM. The ends were cut back, 7 bases at V and 3 bases at J, with 19 bases in the middle. CDR3 DNA: TGTGCCAGCACCCCCCCGGAGCAGCTGGGCTACGAGCAGTACTTC. Translated: CASTPPEQLGYEQYF.

The chain uses TRBV19 and TRBJ2-2; 9 positions agree with TRBD2. This CDR3 has 15 residues. The junction had 7 bases not matched to a gene; V was cut back by 5 bases and J by 6 bases. Germline V gene lookup returns CDR1 LNHDA and CDR2 SQIVND (reference sequence). CDR3 nucleotide sequence: TGTGCCAGTAGTCGGGTAGCGGGAGACCCCGGGGAGCTGTTTTTT. The encoded protein is CASSRVAGDPGELFF.

The DNA of the CDR3 is TGTGCCAGCAGCCCCCAGGGAATAGGGGAGACCCAGTACTTC. As protein: CASSPQGIGETQYF. V usage is TRBV5-4 and J usage is TRBJ2-5; the D gene is possibly TRBD1 (5 bases). CDR1 is SGHNT, CDR2 YYREEE, per germline (reference sequence). The CDR3 covers 14 residues. Trimming pared 4 bases from V and 5 bases from J, leaving 15 bases between.

The chain joins TRBV4-2 to TRBJ2-1; D is possibly TRBD2 (5 bases). CDR3 length equals 17 residues. V was pared by 5 bases and J by 0 bases, with 17 bases between. Germline values: CDR1 LGHNA, CDR2 YNFKEQ. Written as DNA, the CDR3 is TGTGCCAGCAGCGAACGCTGGACGGGAAGCTCCTACAATGAGCAGTTCTTC. It codes for CASSERWTGSSYNEQFF.

The V and J genes are TRBV2 and TRBJ1-2, with a possible D match to TRBD1 (6 bases). V was clipped by 4 bases and J by 8 bases, with 23 bases between them. Germline V gives CDR1 SNHLY, CDR2 FYNNEI. This CDR3 region has 16 residues. CDR3 residues: CASSVGVLTDRYGYTF. The DNA for the CDR3 is TGTGCCAGCAGTGTAGGGGTACTCACCGACAGGTACGGCTACACCTTC.

This sequence joins TRBV27 and TRBJ2-1, with TRBD1 identical over 7 bases. The junction had 3 bases not matched to a gene; V was cut back by 3 bases and J by 1 base. CDR3 length equals 15 residues. Germline V gene data show CDR1 as MNHEY and CDR2 as SMNVEV (reference sequence). The CDR3 nucleotides are TGTGCCAGCAGTTTGCTACAGGGGTCCTACAATGAGCAGTTCTTC. This encodes CASSLLQGSYNEQFF.

J is TRBJ2-1 and V is TRBV10-3, with 8 bases identical to TRBD2. The germline gives CDR1 ENHRY, CDR2 SYGVKD. The CDR3 extends over 13 amino acids. The trim removed 8 bases at V and 7 bases at J, leaving 7 bases unmatched. CDR3 residues: CAIAGLVSNEQFF. CDR3 DNA: TGTGCCATCGCGGGACTAGTGTCGAATGAGCAGTTCTTC.

The chain couples TRBV4-3 to TRBJ2-1, with a possible D match to TRBD2 (6 bases). V lost 1 base and J 0 bases, leaving 10 bases between the germline ends. This CDR3 is 16 amino acids long. Germline V gene lookup returns CDR1 LGHNA and CDR2 YSLEER. Here the CDR3 reads CASSQAGRSSYNEQFF. As DNA, the CDR3 is TGCGCCAGCAGCCAAGCAGGGAGGAGCTCCTACAATGAGCAGTTCTTC.

This chain connects TRBV29-1 to TRBJ2-3; D is unresolved. The CDR3 extends over 12 amino acids. The V end was cut by 3 bases, the J end by 1 base, with 5 bases between. Per the germline V gene, CDR1 is SQVTM and CDR2 is ANQGSEA. The CDR3 bases are TGCAGCGTTGACCAGGGCACAGATACGCAGTATTTT. Translated: CSVDQGTDTQYF.

Turning to this clone: The sample carries other DNA sequences with the same CDR3. The rearrangement joins TRBV6-6 to TRBJ2-7; D possibly corresponds to TRBD2 (5 bases). CDR3 length equals 12 residues. V lost 7 bases and J lost 0, with 7 bases in between. Germline CDR1 MNHNY, CDR2 SVGAGI (reference sequence). CDR3 in DNA: TGTGCCAGCACTAGCAGCTCCTACGAGCAGTACTTC. Its protein is CASTSSSYEQYF.

This clone was seen a handful of times. The rearrangement uses TRBV6-5 and TRBJ2-7, with unresolved D. This CDR3 contains 15 residues. The V gene's germline CDR1 is MNHEY and CDR2 SVGAGI. Trimming cost V 7 bases and J 2 bases, with 18 bases left between them. The CDR3 region is CASTRSPAAPYEQYF. The CDR3, as DNA: TGTGCCAGCACCCGAAGTCCCGCCGCGCCCTACGAGCAGTACTTC.

A few counts support this clone. V is TRBV11-3 and J is TRBJ2-1, with a possible D match to TRBD2 (6 bases). Germline loops: CDR1 SGHNT, CDR2 YENEEA. CDR3 length equals 12 residues. Trimming removed 9 bases at V and 9 bases at J, with 15 bases between. CDR3 amino acids: CASHTGLGEQFF. The CDR3 bases are TGTGCCAGTCACACGGGACTCGGTGAGCAGTTCTTC.